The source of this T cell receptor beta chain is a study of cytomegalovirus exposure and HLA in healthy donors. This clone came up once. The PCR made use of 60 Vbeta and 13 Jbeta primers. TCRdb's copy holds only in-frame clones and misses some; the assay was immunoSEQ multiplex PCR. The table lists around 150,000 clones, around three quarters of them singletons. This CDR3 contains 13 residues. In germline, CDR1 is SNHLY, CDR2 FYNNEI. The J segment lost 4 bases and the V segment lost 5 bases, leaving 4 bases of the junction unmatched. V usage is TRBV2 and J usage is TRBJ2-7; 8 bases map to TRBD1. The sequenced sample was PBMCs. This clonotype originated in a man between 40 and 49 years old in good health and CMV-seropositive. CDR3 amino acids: CASSTGGRYEQYF. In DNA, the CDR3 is TGTGCCAGCAGTACAGGGGGTAGGTACGAGCAGTACTTC.